This paragraph reports one T cell receptor beta chain. The CDR3 consists of 11 residues. The germline CDR1 and CDR2 sequences are SGHTA and FQGNSA. Deletions cut 6 bases from V and 6 bases from J, with 9 bases between. These data come from a study of blood T cell repertoires in COVID-19. The table came from immunoSEQ multiplex PCR; TCRdb's copy has only in-frame clones and leaves some out. Of roughly 100,000 clones listed, over 60% are singletons. This chain uses TRBV7-2 with TRBJ2-7, with D tentatively TRBD2 (6 bases). The specimen sequenced was peripheral blood. The TCR sequence derives from a man older than 75 with COVID-19, enrolled during active disease. For the CDR3, the DNA is TGTGCCAGCAGGTGGGGAGGCGAGCAGTACTTC. Translating it yields CASRWGGEQYF.